The 13 T cell receptor beta chains below all came from one sample that was sequenced in a study of cytomegalovirus exposure and HLA in healthy donors. It was with 60 Vbeta and 13 Jbeta primers that the PCR ran. The data were produced by immunoSEQ multiplex PCR, yet TCRdb's version contains in-frame clones alone and is incomplete. The data contain about 110,000 clones, roughly 71% of them seen just once; the ten biggest clones take up about 8%. The material sequenced was PBMCs. All receptors derive from a young man in good health and CMV-seropositive.

The V call is TRBV6-5, the J call TRBJ2-3; unclear D gene. The CDR3 is made up of 11 amino acids. CDR1 and CDR2 from the germline V gene are MNHEY and SVGAGI. V was pared by 8 bases and J by 3 bases, with 6 bases between. CDR3 residues: CASRLTDTQYF. In DNA, the CDR3 is TGTGCCAGCCGACTGACAGATACGCAGTATTTT.

This chain joins TRBV5-6 and TRBJ1-5; D call uncertain. Germline lookup yields CDR1 SGHDT and CDR2 YYEEEE. V lost 4 bases and J 1 base, leaving 15 bases between the germline ends. The CDR3 length is 16 residues. CDR3 nucleotides: TGTGCCAGCAGCCCCCCGAGGCCTCCCAGCAATCAGCCCCAGCATTTT. It is translated as CASSPPRPPSNQPQHF.

The genes are TRBV19 and TRBJ1-1; D possibly corresponds to TRBD1 (6 bases). The length of the CDR3 is 14 residues. In germline, CDR1 is LNHDA, CDR2 SQIVND (reference sequence). Trimming took off 6 bases at V and 4 bases at J, with 15 bases between the two ends. CDR3 amino acids: CASRSQGEGTEAFF. In nucleotides, the CDR3 is TGTGCCAGTAGGTCACAGGGTGAGGGCACTGAAGCTTTCTTT.

This chain links TRBV11-2 with TRBJ2-7; 7 nucleotides match TRBD2. This CDR3 comprises 15 residues. From germline, CDR1 is SGHAT and CDR2 FQNNGV. Trimming cost V 1 base and J 5 bases; bases outside gene matches: 8. The CDR3 here is CASSLGGGVGDEQYF. Here the CDR3 DNA reads TGTGCCAGCAGCTTAGGGGGAGGGGTGGGAGACGAGCAGTACTTC.

V is TRBV6-5 and J is TRBJ1-4, with D possibly being TRBD1 (5 bases). The CDR3 length is 15 residues. CDR1 is MNHEY and CDR2 is SVGAGI in the germline V gene. V gave up 4 bases and J gave up 8 bases, with 17 bases separating them. The CDR3 region has the DNA TGTGCCAGCAGTTCCCGGGGGGGTATGGAGGAAAAACTGTTTTTT. Translating it yields CASSSRGGMEEKLFF.

CDR3 DNA: TGTGCCAGCAGCATGGGACATTTACAGACCCAGTACTTC. This sequence encodes CASSMGHLQTQYF. The chain is built from TRBV7-2 and TRBJ2-5, with TRBD1 as a possible D gene (6 bases). Trimming left V 5 bases short and J 6 bases short, with 13 bases between. The CDR3 has 13 amino acids. Germline V lookup: CDR1 SGHTA, CDR2 FQGNSA.

The chain joins TRBV11-2 to TRBJ2-7; 7 bases agree with TRBD2. The CDR3 is 14 amino acids. V was pared by 0 bases and J by 1 base, with 0 bases of the junction left unmatched. Germline CDR1 is SGHAT and CDR2 is FQNNGV. CDR3 sequence: CASSLEGGSYEQYF. The CDR3, as DNA: TGTGCCAGCAGCTTAGAGGGAGGGTCCTACGAGCAGTACTTC.

V usage is TRBV4-1 and J usage is TRBJ1-6; the D is unclear. Germline V gene lookup returns CDR1 MGHRA and CDR2 YSYEKL. The CDR3 runs to 16 residues. V lost 5 bases and J 9 bases, leaving 20 bases between the germline ends. The CDR3 coding sequence is TGCGCCAGCAGCAGCGACGCGGGAGCTACGAGTTCACCCCTCCACTTT. As protein: CASSSDAGATSSPLHF.

The chain has TRBV30 and TRBJ2-1; a possible D gene is TRBD2 (6 bases). The V and J ends lost 7 bases and 5 bases respectively, with 15 bases between them. The CDR3 has 13 amino acids. Germline-derived CDR1 and CDR2 are GTSNPN and SVGIG (reference sequence). Here the CDR3 reads CAYVTGVNNEQFF. The CDR3 bases are TGTGCCTACGTGACGGGGGTCAACAATGAGCAGTTCTTC.

CDR3 loop: CASSPSEGEQFF. CDR3 bases: TGTGCCAGCAGTCCGAGTGAGGGTGAGCAGTTCTTC. V is TRBV5-5 and J is TRBJ2-1, with D possibly being TRBD2 (5 bases). V was clipped by 5 bases and J by 9 bases, with 12 bases between them. Germline CDR1 and CDR2: SGHKS and YYEKEE (reference sequence). The CDR3 sequence is 12 residues long. Complete variable domain (other parts from reference TRBV5-5 and TRBJ2-1): DAGVTQSPTHLIKTRGQQVTLRCSPISGHKSVSWYQQVLGQGPQFIFQYYEKEERGRGNFPDRFSARQFPNYSSELNVNALLLGDSALYLCASSPSEGEQFFGPGTRLTVL.

This chain connects TRBV19 to TRBJ2-5; 7 bases line up with TRBD2. Losses at the gene ends were 7 bases for V and 1 base for J; bases not matched to a gene: 6. The CDR3 spans 14 residues. The germline CDR1 and CDR2 sequences are LNHDA and SQIVND (reference sequence). CDR3 DNA: TGTGCCAGTACACCTACTAGCGTCCAAGAGACCCAGTACTTC. Protein product: CASTPTSVQETQYF.

This clone has a single count. V gene TRBV2 combines with J gene TRBJ1-1, with a tentative D call TRBD1 (5 bases). The V end lost 1 base, the J end lost 5 bases, and 14 bases lay between the germline ends. This CDR3 has 15 amino acids. Germline V gene lookup returns CDR1 SNHLY and CDR2 FYNNEI. This CDR3 reads CASSEVHQGDTEAFF. The CDR3 DNA reads TGTGCCAGCAGTGAAGTGCATCAGGGCGATACTGAAGCTTTCTTT.

In this sample, this clone turned up a few times. The CDR3 reads CASSRGQTYNEQFF. The CDR3 DNA is TGCGCCAGCAGCCGCGGACAGACCTACAATGAGCAGTTCTTC. The V gene is TRBV5-1, the J gene TRBJ2-1; D possibly corresponds to TRBD1 (6 bases). The CDR3 length is 14 residues. Germline V gene sequence: CDR1 SGHRS, CDR2 YFSETQ. V was shortened by 4 bases and J by 2 bases, with 10 bases between the two germline ends.